The TCR beta chain under discussion was sequenced for a study of blood T cell repertoires in COVID-19 (dated by TCRdb to about 2020). About the full investigation: Samples covering the acute and convalescent phases of COVID-19 were provided by collaborators in the United States, Italy and Spain. Where available, HLA class I and class II types were taken from metadata supplied by the sample provider and were not determined by assay-based typing. The repertoires were released in a freely available public database meant as a resource for research on the immune response to SARS-CoV-2. Subjects who had been exposed to COVID-19, were actively infected with it, or had recovered from it provided the deeply sampled blood TCRbeta repertoires that made up the dataset. The material from the prospective study consisted of cDNA or gDNA derived from T cells, B-cell-depleted T cells, or PBMCs. Samples came from the ongoing ImmuneRACE study (first 160 participants) plus 1,254 subjects from 6 global collaborators. Nearly every sample came with metadata listing a de-identified subject ID, COVID-19 status, age in years and sex.

This clone was seen only a few times. The antigen it recognizes is unknown. Per-nucleotide qualities are absent, and no much larger clonotype sits a single base away. Broader findings and caveats from the paper: Clinical and demographic metadata were provided uncurated, with the amount varying by source and participant.

The collaborating institutions used their own protocols to collect whole blood in K2EDTA tubes. For TCRbeta analysis, collaborators shipped samples as frozen whole blood, isolated PBMCs, or DNA extracted from either of those sample types. Compared with germline, V lacks 5 bases and J lacks 5 bases; bases without a gene match: 6. Including the terminal cysteine and phenylalanine, the CDR3 comprises 14 residues. Only CDR3 DNA remains: 42 bases, in frame from the first base. For CDR1 and CDR2, the germline V gene lists SGHTA and FQGNSA. TCRbeta CDR3 regions were amplified from genomic DNA using the immunoSEQ Assay, a bias-controlled multiplex PCR. Per the authors' processing: The number of nucleated cells in each sample was estimated from the amplification of reference gene primers within the assay. Sequence reads were collapsed and filtered to measure the absolute abundance of every unique TCRbeta CDR3 rearrangement. For each sample, productive Simpson clonality was calculated as the square root of Simpson's diversity index over productive rearrangements. TCRdb stores this immuneACCESS table with in-frame sequences only. Part of the clones is absent; in the studies checked, under half of the shortfall reflects unresolved V genes, and no reason is known for the rest. Clonal size and the V and J genes are those of that table, whereas D and trimming came from the DNA. Within this sample are 100,000 to 150,000 clones, with less than 90% of them counted one time only. The ten largest make up roughly 27% of the sample.

The sequencing input was peripheral blood. This clonotype was sampled from a woman aged 80 or older with acute or convalescent COVID-19. The chain joins TRBV7-2 to TRBJ2-7, and TRBD1 matches 10 of the central bases. The bases read TGTGCCAGCAGCCTCCGGGACAGGGGCGACGAGCAGTACTTC. It translates as CASSLRDRGDEQYF.